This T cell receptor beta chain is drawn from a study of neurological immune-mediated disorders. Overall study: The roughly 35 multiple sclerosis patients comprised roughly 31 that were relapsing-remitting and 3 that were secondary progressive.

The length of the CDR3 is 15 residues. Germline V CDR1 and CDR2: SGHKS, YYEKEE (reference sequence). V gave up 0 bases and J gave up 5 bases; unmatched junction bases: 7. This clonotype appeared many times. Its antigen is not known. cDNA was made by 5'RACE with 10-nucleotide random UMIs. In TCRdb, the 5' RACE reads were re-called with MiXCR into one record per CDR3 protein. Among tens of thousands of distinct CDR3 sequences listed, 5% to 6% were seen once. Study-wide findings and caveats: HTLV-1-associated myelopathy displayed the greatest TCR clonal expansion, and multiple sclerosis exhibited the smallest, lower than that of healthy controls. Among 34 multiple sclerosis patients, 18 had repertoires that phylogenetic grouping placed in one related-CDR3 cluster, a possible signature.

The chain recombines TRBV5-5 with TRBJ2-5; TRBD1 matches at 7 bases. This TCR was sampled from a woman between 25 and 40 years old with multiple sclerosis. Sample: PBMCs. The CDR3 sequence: CASSLVSPGGETQYF. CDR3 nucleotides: TGTGCCAGCAGCTTGGTGAGCCCAGGGGGTGAGACCCAGTACTTC. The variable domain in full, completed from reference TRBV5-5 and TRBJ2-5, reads DAGVTQSPTHLIKTRGQQVTLRCSPISGHKSVSWYQQVLGQGPQFIFQYYEKEERGRGNFPDRFSARQFPNYSSELNVNALLLGDSALYLCASSLVSPGGETQYFGPGTRLLVL.